The following is a TCR beta chain sequence with its context. Original processing methods: Quantification of nucleated cells was approximated via reference gene primer amplification. Data came from immunoSEQ multiplex PCR; TCRdb stores just in-frame clones and leaves some out. From that table come the V and J calls and clone size; the DNA was used to work out D and trimming. The table includes just under 100,000 clones, 86% detected once. The record originates from a study of blood T cell repertoires in COVID-19. Study details: Specimens from acute and convalescent COVID-19 originated in the United States, Italy and Spain. T cells, B-cell-depleted T cells, or PBMCs provided the cDNA or gDNA that served as material.

Sequencing was performed on peripheral blood. This TCR was recovered from a woman in her sixties in a cohort sampled during active or convalescent COVID-19.

CDR3 sequence reads: CASSSGGSIAKNIQYF. CDR3 DNA: TGTGCCAGCAGCTCCGGAGGGTCGATAGCCAAAAACATTCAGTACTTC. V usage is TRBV5-4 and J usage is TRBJ2-4, with D perhaps TRBD2 (6 bases). This CDR3 is built from 16 residues. V lost 3 bases and J lost 0, with 13 bases in between. Germline assignment: CDR1 SGHNT and CDR2 YYREEE (reference sequence).